The sequence of this T cell receptor (beta chain) was determined in a study of cytomegalovirus exposure and HLA in healthy donors (dated by TCRdb to the late 2010s). For the wider study: In an earlier analysis of approximately 640 of the donors, 276 Gb of sequence data and 117 million unique TCR beta sequences from about 180 million T cells were reported. Roughly 300 gigabases of sequencing data and 70 million to 85 million unique TCR sequences were included in an early release covering roughly 600 HLA-typed donors. Of the roughly 410 genotyped donors, 75% to 85% were placed in the genetic ancestry cluster associated with self-reported Caucasian donors. The study was designed to test whether signatures of past pathogen exposure could be identified by cataloging public T cell receptors. The study used immunosequencing to profile the T cell repertoires of about 670 subjects and linked those repertoires to cytomegalovirus serostatus. A separate validation cohort of about 110 different subjects was used in addition to the roughly 670-subject first cohort. To predict cytomegalovirus infection status, the study brought together high-throughput TCR immunosequencing, statistical association of individual TCRs with disease status, and machine learning. In a later analysis, previously published TCR beta repertoires from 550 to 700 donors were re-analyzed and high-resolution HLA genotyping was added so that TCR occurrence patterns could be studied. In the later analysis, no new phenotypic data were used to find candidate immune exposures; instead, reliance was placed on TCR beta sequences and their occurrence across donors. To decide whether each TCR beta V gene segment behaved as functional or pseudogenic, an earlier analysis of some 600 of the donors relied on high-throughput TCR beta sequencing. Donor age, sex, ethnicity and CMV serostatus were compiled alongside the repertoire data. Genome-wide SNP genotypes for about 65% of the 666 donors were used in a later genetic analysis, which treated that subset as a discovery cohort. Every discovery cohort repertoire had been produced on one sequencing platform. HLA typing included class I and class II loci at four-digit resolution. Typing coverage varied by locus: 629-630 donors for A, B, C, DRB1 and DQB1; roughly 500 for DQA1; nearly 610 for DPA1; roughly 450 for DPB1. Several DR-DQ haplotypes were treated as single units for association and clustering because of strong linkage in the cohort. Among some 400 genotyped donors of the cohort, an average of about 240,000 unique TCR beta nucleotide sequences were sequenced per donor, roughly 20% of them non-productive. What the work shows at the level of the full study, not this receptor alone: A further reported finding was that TCR beta sequences accurately predicted the HLA-A and HLA-B alleles for most subjects in the first cohort. At a false discovery rate of 0.05, a later analysis linked around 17,000 TCR beta sequences to specific HLA alleles. According to the authors, the approach could potentially be generalized to other disease states and immunological phenotypes. A later analysis found that HLA-associated TCR beta chains were more clonally expanded and had lower generation probabilities than equally common non-associated chains. In a later genetic analysis, a missense DCLRE1C variant was associated with V-gene and J-gene trimming of TCR beta chains, and the association was replicated in an independent cohort. In vitro tests confirmed that a few of the cytomegalovirus-associated TCR beta chains recognize cytomegalovirus antigens. Some IMGT-functional V segments, including TRBV6-2 and TRBV6-3, could not be distinguished by the 87-base-pair reads and were therefore excluded. Because HLA typing was missing for some donors at each locus, association tests included only the typed subset. The sequencing pipeline was judged likely to have produced a cluster of highly shared sequence variants as a technical artifact. In a later analysis, TCR association rates were found to vary across HLA loci, with the most associated TCRs seen for DRB1 alleles and the fewest for HLA-C alleles. Presence/absence analyses assumed roughly uniform sequencing depth across donors, an assumption that may not hold. A later genetic analysis reported fewer N-insertions in productive TCRs among donors in an Asian-associated ancestry cluster than the roughly 670-donor mean. The classifier was reported to diagnose cytomegalovirus status with high specificity and sensitivity in both the original and validation cohorts. Most TCR sequences were seen in very few donors, while some public TCRs were found in many individuals. A later analysis reported that several top co-occurrence clusters appeared linked to parvovirus B19, influenza, CMV and Epstein-Barr virus. Because counts were too low, seventeen rarely observed V segments, including chromosome 9 orphons, were excluded from the earlier analysis of several hundred of the donors. When HLA alleles, especially DR and DQ, strongly co-occurred, attributing TCR associations to individual alleles was difficult. A total of 150 to 200 TCR beta chains were listed by the study as associated with cytomegalovirus. In an earlier analysis of 587 of the donors, most TCR beta V segments appeared in productive rearrangements about 87% or about 30% of the time, broadly matching IMGT annotations. The cohort was sequenced for TCR beta chains only, and without alpha or paired-chain data the features that could be detected were limited. A later analysis found that most CMV-associated TCR beta chains appeared HLA-restricted, with HLA associations seemingly driven largely by CMV exposure. Linkage disequilibrium might explain the correlated functional status among segregating V segments, but an unknown experimental factor could not be ruled out. CMV serostatus was the only immune exposure information available for the cohort.

At the junction V is shortened by 4 bases and J by 5 bases; bases outside the gene matches: 3. Spanning cysteine to phenylalanine, the CDR3 consists of 12 amino acids. The CDR3 DNA has 36 bases and is translated from base 1. The germline V gene sets CDR1 to SGHDT and CDR2 to YYEEEE. In the case of this clone: Its cognate antigen has yet to be identified. Base qualities are not provided; no much larger clone lies one nucleotide away.

The cohort comprised 666 healthy bone marrow donors. At the time of sampling, all cohort members were nominally healthy, though unrecorded immune exposures were likely present. The donor was CMV seropositive and was included in the group of 300 or so seropositive cohort members. A peripheral blood sample was collected from each donor, and TCR beta sequencing was performed on peripheral blood mononuclear cells. Genomic DNA extraction from the blood cell samples was performed with the Qiagen DNeasy Blood Extraction Kit. The library was obtained by the immunoSEQ multiplex PCR assay. For the multiplex PCR, a mixture combining 60 forward primers for TCR Vbeta segments and 13 reverse primers for TCR Jbeta segments was used. The CDR3 region of rearranged TCR beta genes was amplified from genomic DNA with a multiplex PCR assay. Amplified TCR beta libraries were sequenced as 87-base-pair reads on the Illumina HiSeq System. On the authors' methods: A later analysis tallied around 80 million unique TCR beta chains across the 660 or so repertoires, and about 10 million of those chains were shared by two or more donors. Raw reads were error-corrected and collapsed into unique sequences with a nearest-neighbor algorithm that merged closely related sequences to remove PCR and sequencing errors. To assign V, D and J gene segments, CDR3 sequences were aligned to IMGT reference sequences. For a sequence to be retained, a match of at least six nucleotides to both a V gene segment and a J gene segment was required. Rearrangements were called productive when the CDR3 lacked stop codons and stayed in frame with V and J; all others were non-productive. CDR3 was defined by IMGT convention, running from the second conserved V-encoded cysteine to the conserved J-encoded phenylalanine. Sequences without an unambiguous match to a single V gene segment were excluded from the earlier analysis of several hundred of the donors. In an earlier analysis of approximately 590 of the donors, a V segment was called functional when productive rearrangements were above 56.7%, and segregating when the standard deviation between donors exceeded 5%. A statistical classification framework was developed to diagnose cytomegalovirus status using the catalog of TCR beta chain sequences. V and J gene assignment, in a later analysis, came from comparing TCR nucleotide sequences with IMGT/GENE-DB human TR gene sequences. Using the TCRdist pipeline, a later analysis assigned CDR3 sequences along with most-parsimonious VDJ recombination scenarios. In a later analysis, each TCR beta chain was defined by its CDR3 amino acid sequence together with its V-gene family, and reads lacking a unique V-gene family were excluded. In a later analysis, some 600 highly shared, low-generation-probability nucleotide sequences were removed to address suspected cross-contamination and a sequencing artifact. In a later analysis, a clonal expansion index was calculated for each public chain from normalized within-repertoire ranks of inferred template counts. In a later analysis, generation probabilities were computed using a VDJ recombination model fitted to out-of-frame rearrangements, and the results were checked against IGoR. In a later analysis, hypergeometric tests were used to score TCR-TCR, TCR-HLA and TCR-CMV co-occurrence, with a repertoire-size bias correction applied to TCR pairs. In a later analysis, false discovery rates were estimated by permuting HLA or CMV assignments 20 times. In a later analysis, co-occurring TCRs were grouped using DBSCAN, and TCRdist sequence similarity was added for clustering within HLA-allele-positive subsets. For co-occurrence clustering, repertoires with fewer than 30,000 or more than 120,000 public chains were excluded, along with roughly 5 repertoires with anomalous nucleotide sharing. TCRdb's version of the immuneACCESS table is confined to in-frame rearrangements and falls short of the full clone set. An unresolved V gene accounts for under half of the shortfall where checked; the remainder is of unknown origin. The D gene and trimming were derived from the DNA, and the V and J assignments and clone size from that table. The sample table holds about 130,000 clones, of which roughly 84% were seen once. The ten largest clones represent roughly 3% of the sample.

The receptor was isolated from a young woman in good health and CMV-seropositive. The rearranged segments are TRBV5-6 and TRBJ2-7; TRBD1 agrees with 7 junctional bases. Sequenced input: PBMCs. The CDR3 in this case is CASSATGNEQYF. In nucleotides, the sequence is TGTGCCAGCAGCGCGACAGGGAACGAGCAGTACTTC.